Listed below are T cell receptor beta chains from one sample, sequenced in a study of cytomegalovirus exposure and HLA in healthy donors. The protocol was immunoSEQ multiplex PCR, while the TCRdb copy is restricted to in-frame clones and leaves out a portion. The table lists around 130,000 clones, 73% of them singletons. Material: PBMCs. These TCRs come from a woman aged 40 to 49 in good health and CMV-seropositive. Both conserved end residues are part of each CDR3. The D gene is left open where the match is weak. The size entry is marked missing in some rows and otherwise reads once, few, many or a size class.

medium-sized	16	TRBV6-5	TRBD1	TRBJ1-2	TGTGCCAGCAGTTACGCGACAGGGGTTGGATCTTATGGCTACACCTTC	CASSYATGVGSYGYTF
NA	14	TRBV27	NA	TRBJ1-1	TGTGCCAGCAGTTTAAATGGGGAGGGCACTGAAGCTTTCTTT	CASSLNGEGTEAFF
NA	16	TRBV19	TRBD2	TRBJ2-1	TGTGCCACCGGAAACACCGGGGGGGCTATCTACAATGAGCAGTTCTTC	CATGNTGGAIYNEQFF
NA	12	TRBV1	NA	TRBJ1-5	TGCACCACCACGGACAGGAATCAGCCCCAGCATTTT	CTTTDRNQPQHF
NA	15	TRBV4-3	NA	TRBJ1-4	TGCGCCAGCAGCGTTACGACAGCAACTAATGAAAAACTGTTTTTT	CASSVTTATNEKLFF
NA	15	TRBV30	NA	TRBJ2-5	TGTGCCTGGAGTGGGGCCCAAATATTCCAAGAGACCCAGTACTTC	CAWSGAQIFQETQYF
NA	20	TRBV9	TRBD1	TRBJ2-6	TGTGCCAGCAGCGACGACCAGACAGGGAGCCTTCTCTCTGGGGCCAACGTCCTGACTTTC	CASSDDQTGSLLSGANVLTF
few	13	TRBV5-4	TRBD1	TRBJ2-7	TGTGCCAGCAGCTTGGACAGGGGTTACGAGCAGTACTTC	CASSLDRGYEQYF
NA	16	TRBV19	TRBD1	TRBJ1-2	TGTGCCAGTAGTTCCCGCTTACCGGGACAGGGGGATGGCTACACCTTC	CASSSRLPGQGDGYTF
NA	12	TRBV7-2	NA	TRBJ2-7	TGTGCCAGCAGCCCTGCCAACTACGAGCAGTACTTC	CASSPANYEQYF
once	14	TRBV7-9	TRBD1	TRBJ2-7	TGTGCCAGCAGCCTCGGGACAGACTCCTACGAGCAGTACTTC	CASSLGTDSYEQYF
NA	14	TRBV25-1	TRBD2	TRBJ2-3	TGTGCCAGCAGTGCCGGGAGGACCACAGATACGCAGTATTTT	CASSAGRTTDTQYF
NA	13	TRBV7-9	NA	TRBJ1-6	TGTGCCAGCTCTGACGGGACAAATTCACCCCTCCACTTT	CASSDGTNSPLHF
NA	14	TRBV6-1	TRBD1	TRBJ1-2	TGTGCCAGCAGCCAGACCGGGACAGGGTATGGCTACACCTTC	CASSQTGTGYGYTF
few	12	TRBV28	NA	TRBJ1-1	TGTGCCAGCAGGCTTACAGGGTCTGAAGCTTTCTTT	CASRLTGSEAFF
NA	15	TRBV6-1	TRBD2	TRBJ2-7	TGTGCCAGCAGTACCGGGACTAGCGGATTTTACGAGCAGTACTTC	CASSTGTSGFYEQYF
once	14	TRBV18	TRBD1	TRBJ1-5	TGTGCCAGCTCACCGGACAGGGTTAATCAGCCCCAGCATTTT	CASSPDRVNQPQHF
NA	15	TRBV2	TRBD1	TRBJ1-2	TGTGCCAGCAGTGGTCCCAGGGGGCGCGGCTATGGCTACACCTTC	CASSGPRGRGYGYTF
NA	16	TRBV4-2	TRBD2	TRBJ2-1	TGTGCCAGCAGCCTAGAGGGACTAGCGGTGTACAATGAGCAGTTCTTC	CASSLEGLAVYNEQFF
NA	13	TRBV6-6	TRBD2	TRBJ2-7	TGTGCCAGCAACCCGGGAGGACTCTACGAGCAGTACTTC	CASNPGGLYEQYF
NA	17	TRBV7-2	TRBD1	TRBJ1-1	TGTGCCAGCAGCAGGACAGGGGCGCCTTCCTTTAACACTGAAGCTTTCTTT	CASSRTGAPSFNTEAFF
NA	15	TRBV7-7	TRBD2	TRBJ2-1	TGTGCTAGCAGCAAGGGGACTAGCGGGAGTAATGAGCAGTTCTTC	CASSKGTSGSNEQFF
NA	13	TRBV2	NA	TRBJ1-2	TGTGCCAGCAGTGATGGGCCGAACGGTGGCTACACCTTC	CASSDGPNGGYTF
NA	14	TRBV7-2	TRBD1	TRBJ1-2	TGTGCCAGCAGCTTACCAGGGGGTCTAAGCGCCTACACCTTC	CASSLPGGLSAYTF
few	13	TRBV28	NA	TRBJ1-5	TGTGCCAGCACCCCTCAGGGGATAGGGCCCCAGCATTTT	CASTPQGIGPQHF
NA	14	TRBV28	NA	TRBJ1-5	TGTGCCAGCAGTTTACTCTATAGCAATCAGCCCCAGCATTTT	CASSLLYSNQPQHF
NA	13	TRBV6-5	NA	TRBJ1-5	TGTGCCAGCAGTCCCAGGGGTTCTCAGCCCCAGCATTTT	CASSPRGSQPQHF
NA	15	TRBV6-1	TRBD2	TRBJ2-7	TGTGCCAGCAGGTTACTAGCGGGGGGGCAGAAAGAGCAGTACTTC	CASRLLAGGQKEQYF
NA	14	TRBV9	NA	TRBJ1-6	TGTGCCAGCAGCCCCAGGGAAAATGGATCACCCCCCCACTTT	CASSPRENGSPPHF
NA	13	TRBV19	TRBD1	TRBJ2-3	TGTGCCACCACGTACACGACAGGGTTCGGTCCGTCTTTT	CATTYTTGFGPSF
NA	18	TRBV5-5	TRBD1	TRBJ1-2	TGTGCCAGCAGCTTCCTTACGGGGACAGGGGGCCAAACCTGGGGCTACACCTTC	CASSFLTGTGGQTWGYTF
NA	12	TRBV6-1	NA	TRBJ2-1	TGTGCCAGTATGTCCCGGGGCAATGAGCAGTTCTTC	CASMSRGNEQFF
once	14	TRBV4-2	NA	TRBJ1-6	TGTGCCAGCAGCCAAGTCCCAGAAGATTCACCCCTCCACTTT	CASSQVPEDSPLHF
NA	15	TRBV10-3	NA	TRBJ2-2	TGTGCCATCAGCGGACGACTAGAGGGCACCGGGGAGCTGTTTTTT	CAISGRLEGTGELFF
NA	14	TRBV2	NA	TRBJ1-5	TGTGCCAGCACAGTTAACTCCGGGAGTCAGCCCCAGCATTTT	CASTVNSGSQPQHF
NA	15	TRBV5-5	TRBD2	TRBJ2-1	TGTGCCAGCACCAGACTAGCGGACTCCTACAATGAGCAGTTCTTC	CASTRLADSYNEQFF
NA	14	TRBV19	NA	TRBJ1-2	TGTGCCAGTAGCGATCTAAGTACTAACTATGGCTACACCTTC	CASSDLSTNYGYTF
NA	15	TRBV9	NA	TRBJ2-1	TGTGCCAGCAGCGTAGTGGCGGCATACTACAATGAGCAGTTCTTC	CASSVVAAYYNEQFF
NA	15	TRBV19	TRBD2	TRBJ2-2	TGTGCCAGTAGTCCCCGGACTAGCGGGACCGGGGAGCTGTTTTTT	CASSPRTSGTGELFF
NA	15	TRBV11-2	NA	TRBJ2-3	TGTGCCAGCAGCTTAACGGGAACAAGCACAGATACGCAGTATTTT	CASSLTGTSTDTQYF
once	12	TRBV30	NA	TRBJ2-4	TGTGCCTGGAGTGTGGAGGGGAACATTCAGTACTTC	CAWSVEGNIQYF
NA	12	TRBV18	NA	TRBJ1-3	TGTGCCAGCTCACCACGCGAGAACACCATATATTTT	CASSPRENTIYF
once	15	TRBV18	TRBD1	TRBJ1-2	TGTGCCAGCTCACCGGGGACAGGGTGGGACTATGGCTACACCTTC	CASSPGTGWDYGYTF